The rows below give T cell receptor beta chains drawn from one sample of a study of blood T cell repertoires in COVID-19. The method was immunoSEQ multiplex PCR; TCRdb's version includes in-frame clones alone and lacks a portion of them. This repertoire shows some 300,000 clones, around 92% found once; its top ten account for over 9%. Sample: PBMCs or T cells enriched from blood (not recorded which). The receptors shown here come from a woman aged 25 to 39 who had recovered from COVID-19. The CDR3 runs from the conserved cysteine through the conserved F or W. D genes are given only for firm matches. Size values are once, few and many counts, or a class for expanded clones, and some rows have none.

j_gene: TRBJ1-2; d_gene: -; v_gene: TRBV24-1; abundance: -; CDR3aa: CATTGSNYGYTF; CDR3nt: TGTGCCACTACAGGTTCTAACTATGGCTACACCTTC
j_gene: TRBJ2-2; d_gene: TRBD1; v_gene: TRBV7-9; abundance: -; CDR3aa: CASSFTTGITGELFF; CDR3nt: TGTGCCAGCAGCTTTACGACAGGGATCACCGGGGAGCTGTTTTTT
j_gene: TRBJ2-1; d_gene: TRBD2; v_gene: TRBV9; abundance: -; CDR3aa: CASSYTTGLAGDFLVDEQFF; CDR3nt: TGTGCCAGCAGCTACACGACTGGACTAGCGGGAGATTTTCTGGTCGATGAGCAGTTCTTC
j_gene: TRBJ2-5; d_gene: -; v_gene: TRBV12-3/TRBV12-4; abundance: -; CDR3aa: CATRKEWEETQYF; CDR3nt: TGTGCCACCCGTAAGGAGTGGGAAGAGACCCAGTACTTC
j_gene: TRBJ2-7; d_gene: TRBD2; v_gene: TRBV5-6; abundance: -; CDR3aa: CASSWARLGAGEQYF; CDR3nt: TGTGCCAGCAGCTGGGCCCGACTGGGAGCGGGGGAGCAGTACTTC
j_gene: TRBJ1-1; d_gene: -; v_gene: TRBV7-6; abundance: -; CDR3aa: CASSLDAAGLTEAFF; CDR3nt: TGTGCCAGCAGCTTAGACGCAGCAGGGCTCACTGAAGCTTTCTTT
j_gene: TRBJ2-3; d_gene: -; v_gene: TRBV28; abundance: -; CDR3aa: CASSSLQGIDTQYF; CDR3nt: TGTGCCAGCAGTTCCCTACAGGGTATAGATACGCAGTATTTT
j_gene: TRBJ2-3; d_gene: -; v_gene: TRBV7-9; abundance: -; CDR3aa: CASSSSGISTDTQYF; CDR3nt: TGTGCCAGCAGCTCCTCAGGGATCAGCACAGATACGCAGTATTTT
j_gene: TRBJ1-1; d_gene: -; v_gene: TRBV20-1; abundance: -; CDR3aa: CSAVDRREAFF; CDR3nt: TGCAGTGCAGTTGACAGACGAGAAGCTTTCTTT
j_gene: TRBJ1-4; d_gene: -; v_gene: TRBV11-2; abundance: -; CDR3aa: CASSLGGGWGQKLFF; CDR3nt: TGTGCCAGCAGCTTAGGGGGGGGATGGGGCCAAAAACTGTTTTTT
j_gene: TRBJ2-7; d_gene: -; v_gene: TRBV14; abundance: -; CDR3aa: CASSPQGYEQYF; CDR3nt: TGTGCCAGCAGCCCGCAGGGTTACGAGCAGTACTTC
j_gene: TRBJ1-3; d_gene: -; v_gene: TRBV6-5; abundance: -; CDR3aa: CASTITQVGGNTIYF; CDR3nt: TGTGCCAGCACCATCACACAGGTCGGTGGAAACACCATATATTTT
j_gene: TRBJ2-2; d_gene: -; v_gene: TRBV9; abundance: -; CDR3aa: CASNERNTGELFF; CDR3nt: TGTGCCAGCAACGAGAGGAACACCGGGGAGCTGTTTTTT
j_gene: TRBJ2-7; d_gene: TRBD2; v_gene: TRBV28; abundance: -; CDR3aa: CASSLIGLAGSYEQYF; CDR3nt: TGTGCCAGCAGTTTAATCGGACTAGCGGGGTCCTACGAGCAGTACTTC
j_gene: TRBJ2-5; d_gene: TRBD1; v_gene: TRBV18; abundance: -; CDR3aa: CASSPGQVEETQYF; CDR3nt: TGTGCCAGCTCACCGGGACAGGTAGAGGAGACCCAGTACTTC
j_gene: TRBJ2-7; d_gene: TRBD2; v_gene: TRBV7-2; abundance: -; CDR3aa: CASSSSGGAYEQYF; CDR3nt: TGTGCCAGCAGCTCCTCGGGGGGAGCCTACGAGCAGTACTTC
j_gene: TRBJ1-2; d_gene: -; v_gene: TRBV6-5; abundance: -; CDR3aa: CASSYSGADGAAYTF; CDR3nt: TGTGCCAGCAGTTACTCTGGAGCAGATGGAGCCGCCTACACCTTC
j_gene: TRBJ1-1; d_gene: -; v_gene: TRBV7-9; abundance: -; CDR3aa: CASARETEAFF; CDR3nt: TGTGCCAGCGCCAGGGAGACTGAAGCTTTCTTT
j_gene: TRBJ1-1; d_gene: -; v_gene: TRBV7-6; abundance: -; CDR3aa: CASSVGSPAFF; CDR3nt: TGTGCCAGCAGCGTCGGGTCCCCAGCTTTCTTT
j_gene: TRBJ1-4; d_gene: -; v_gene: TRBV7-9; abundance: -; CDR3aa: CASSRGGSEKLFF; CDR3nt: TGTGCCAGCTCTAGAGGGGGTTCTGAAAAACTGTTTTTT
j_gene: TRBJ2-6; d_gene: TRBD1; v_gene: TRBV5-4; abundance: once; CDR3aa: CASSSGQAGANVLTF; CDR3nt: TGTGCCAGCAGCTCAGGACAGGCTGGGGCCAACGTCCTGACTTTC
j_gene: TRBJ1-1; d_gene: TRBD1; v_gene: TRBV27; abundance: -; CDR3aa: CASSFYRDRGLGEAFF; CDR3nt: TGTGCCAGCAGTTTCTACCGGGACAGGGGTCTAGGGGAAGCTTTCTTT
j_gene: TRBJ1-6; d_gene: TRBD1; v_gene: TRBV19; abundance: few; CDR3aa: CASHDRDNSPLHF; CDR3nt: TGTGCCAGTCATGACAGGGACAATTCACCCCTCCACTTT
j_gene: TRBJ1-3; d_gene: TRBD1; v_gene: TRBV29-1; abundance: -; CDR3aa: CSAGDRFSSSSGNTIYF; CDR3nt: TGCAGCGCGGGGGACAGGTTTTCCTCGAGCTCTGGAAACACCATATATTTT
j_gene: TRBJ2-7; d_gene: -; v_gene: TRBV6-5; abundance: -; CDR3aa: CASSYSYSLTYEQYF; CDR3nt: TGTGCCAGCAGTTACTCGTACAGTTTGACCTACGAGCAGTACTTC
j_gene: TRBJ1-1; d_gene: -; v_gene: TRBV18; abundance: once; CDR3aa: CASSLSPPTGVTEAFF; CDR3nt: TGTGCCAGCTCACTTAGCCCCCCGACAGGAGTCACTGAAGCTTTCTTT
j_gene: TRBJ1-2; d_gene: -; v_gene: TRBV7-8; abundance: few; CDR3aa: CASSQRANYGYTF; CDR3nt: TGTGCCAGCAGCCAGAGGGCAAACTATGGCTACACCTTC
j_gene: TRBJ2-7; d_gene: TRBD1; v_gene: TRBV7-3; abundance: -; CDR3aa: CASSPPWTGNYEQYF; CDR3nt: TGTGCCAGCAGCCCTCCATGGACAGGGAACTACGAGCAGTACTTC
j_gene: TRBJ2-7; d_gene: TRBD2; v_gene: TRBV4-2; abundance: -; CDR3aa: CASSQVSGGSREQYF; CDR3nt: TGTGCCAGCAGCCAAGTCTCGGGCGGGAGCCGCGAGCAGTACTTC
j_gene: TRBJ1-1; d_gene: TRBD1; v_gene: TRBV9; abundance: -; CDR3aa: CASSVGGTGGEAFF; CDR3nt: TGTGCCAGCAGCGTAGGCGGGACAGGCGGTGAAGCTTTCTTT
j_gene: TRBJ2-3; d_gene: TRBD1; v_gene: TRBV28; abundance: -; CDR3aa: CASSSPGTGFRDTQYF; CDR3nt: TGTGCCAGCAGTTCGCCGGGGACAGGGTTTAGAGATACGCAGTATTTT
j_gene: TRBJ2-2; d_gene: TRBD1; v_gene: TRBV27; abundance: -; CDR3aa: CASSLMGQGRTGELFF; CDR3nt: TGTGCCAGCAGTTTAATGGGACAGGGGCGTACCGGGGAGCTGTTTTTT
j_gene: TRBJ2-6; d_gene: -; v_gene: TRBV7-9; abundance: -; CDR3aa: CAHIRGASGANVLTF; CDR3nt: TGTGCCCATATACGAGGAGCCTCTGGGGCCAACGTCCTGACTTTC
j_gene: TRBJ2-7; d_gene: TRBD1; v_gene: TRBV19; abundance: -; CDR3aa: CASDPGTGNEQYF; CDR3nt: TGTGCCAGTGACCCCGGGACAGGGAACGAGCAGTACTTC
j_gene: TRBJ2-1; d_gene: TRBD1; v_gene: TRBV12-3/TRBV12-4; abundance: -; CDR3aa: CASTGTENEQFF; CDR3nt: TGTGCCAGCACCGGGACAGAAAATGAGCAGTTCTTC
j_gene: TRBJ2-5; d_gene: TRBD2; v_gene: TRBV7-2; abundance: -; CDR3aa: CASSPYLAGGPVETQYF; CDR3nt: TGTGCCAGCAGCCCCTATCTGGCGGGAGGGCCGGTGGAGACCCAGTACTTC
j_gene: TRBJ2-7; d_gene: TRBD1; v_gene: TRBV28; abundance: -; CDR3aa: CASQGVGAQSPYEQYF; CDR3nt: TGTGCCAGCCAGGGGGTAGGCGCTCAAAGTCCCTACGAGCAGTACTTC
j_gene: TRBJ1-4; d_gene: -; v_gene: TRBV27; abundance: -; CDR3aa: CASSLVEGYEKLFF; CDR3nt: TGTGCCAGCAGTTTAGTGGAGGGTTATGAAAAACTGTTTTTT
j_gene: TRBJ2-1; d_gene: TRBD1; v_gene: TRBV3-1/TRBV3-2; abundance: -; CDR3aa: CASSPSQGTGFYNEQFF; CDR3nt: TGTGCCAGCAGCCCTAGTCAGGGGACAGGGTTCTACAATGAGCAGTTCTTC
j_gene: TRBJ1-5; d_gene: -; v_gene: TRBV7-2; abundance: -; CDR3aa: CASSPIRAEGQPQHF; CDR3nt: TGTGCCAGCAGCCCAATCAGGGCGGAAGGTCAGCCCCAGCATTTT
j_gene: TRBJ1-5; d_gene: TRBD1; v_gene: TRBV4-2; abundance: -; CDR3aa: CASSQGDSSNQPQHF; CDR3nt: TGTGCCAGCAGCCAGGGGGACAGCAGCAATCAGCCCCAGCATTTT
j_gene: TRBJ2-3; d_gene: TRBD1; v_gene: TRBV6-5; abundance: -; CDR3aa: CASSLRVRGITDTQYF; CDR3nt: TGTGCCAGCAGTTTGCGGGTCAGGGGGATCACAGATACGCAGTATTTT
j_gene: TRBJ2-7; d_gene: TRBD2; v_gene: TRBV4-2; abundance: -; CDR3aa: CASSQDIAGLASLSYEQYF; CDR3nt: TGTGCCAGCAGCCAAGATATCGCAGGACTAGCAAGTTTATCCTACGAGCAGTACTTC
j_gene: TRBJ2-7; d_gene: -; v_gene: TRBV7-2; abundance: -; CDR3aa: CASSLPGLGLEQYF; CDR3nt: TGTGCCAGCAGCTTACCGGGATTGGGTCTCGAGCAGTACTTC
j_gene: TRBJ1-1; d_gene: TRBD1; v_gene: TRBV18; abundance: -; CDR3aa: CASSPSGQGLRFRGTEAFF; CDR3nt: TGTGCCAGCTCACCTTCGGGACAGGGCCTGAGGTTCAGAGGCACTGAAGCTTTCTTT
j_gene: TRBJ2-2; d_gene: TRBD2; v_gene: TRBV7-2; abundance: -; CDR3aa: CASSPPSGRVSGELFF; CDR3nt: TGTGCCAGCAGCCCACCTAGCGGGAGGGTCTCCGGGGAGCTGTTTTTT
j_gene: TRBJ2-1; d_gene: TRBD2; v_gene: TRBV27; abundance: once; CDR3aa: CASSLSTGGWGSEQFF; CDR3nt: TGTGCCAGCAGTTTATCGACGGGAGGGTGGGGAAGTGAGCAGTTCTTC